The rows below give T cell receptor beta chains drawn from one sample of a study of response to subunit inactivated influenza vaccine. TCRdb re-derived calls from the RT-PCR reads in MiXCR, one entry per CDR3 protein. The sample contains around 180,000 distinct CDR3 sequences, nearly 9.5% of which appear only once. The material was non-naive T cells sorted from PBMCs, obtained on the day of vaccination. The receptor set was obtained from a man aged 50-60 years who received an inactivated influenza vaccine. The CDR3 runs from the conserved cysteine through the conserved F or W. D genes are given only for firm matches. Only some rows state a clone size, as once, few, many or a class for expanded clones.

D gene	clone size	V gene	J gene	CDR3 DNA	CDR3 protein
TRBD1	many	TRBV27	TRBJ2-7	TGTGCCAGCAGTTACAGGAAGGGACAGGGGACCTACGAGCAGTACTTC	CASSYRKGQGTYEQYF
TRBD2	NA	TRBV7-2	TRBJ2-7	TGTGCCAGCAGCTTAATAGCGGGGGGGCCCCACGAGCAGTACTTC	CASSLIAGGPHEQYF
TRBD2	NA	TRBV20-1	TRBJ2-1	TGCAGTGCTAGAGACGCTAGCGGGAGGTTCTCCTACAATGAGCAGTTCTTC	CSARDASGRFSYNEQFF
NA	NA	TRBV5-5	TRBJ1-1	TGTGCCAGCAGCTCGTGGGAGGGGAACACTGAAGCTTTCTTT	CASSSWEGNTEAFF
NA	few	TRBV9	TRBJ2-7	TGTGCCAGCAGCGTAGCAGGTGGCGACTACGAGCAGTACTTC	CASSVAGGDYEQYF
NA	NA	TRBV15	TRBJ1-5	TGTGCCACCACTGATCAGCCCCAGCATTTT	CATTDQPQHF
NA	few	TRBV11-2	TRBJ2-1	TGTGCCAGCAGCTTAGGACCCGGGCCCTCCTACAATGAGCAGTTCTTC	CASSLGPGPSYNEQFF
NA	few	TRBV12-3/TRBV12-4	TRBJ2-1	TGTGCCAGCACCACGGGGGCAGGGATGGATGAGCAGTTCTTC	CASTTGAGMDEQFF
NA	few	TRBV27	TRBJ2-5	TGTGCCAGCAGTTTATTCGCGGGATCAGAGACCCAGTACTTC	CASSLFAGSETQYF
TRBD1	many	TRBV11-1	TRBJ2-7	TGTGCCAGCACCTCTACAGGGGTTGAAAACGAGCAGTACTTC	CASTSTGVENEQYF
NA	many	TRBV7-2	TRBJ2-1	TGTGCCAGCAGCTTAGCCGAGGGGCACAGGGTTTCGTACAATGAGCAGTTCTTC	CASSLAEGHRVSYNEQFF
TRBD2	NA	TRBV6-5	TRBJ2-3	TGTGCCAGCAGTTCTCGACTAGCGGGGGGGATCCCAACAGATACGCAGTATTTT	CASSSRLAGGIPTDTQYF
TRBD1	NA	TRBV6-2/TRBV6-3	TRBJ1-2	TGTGCCAGTCTGGGACAGCGATATAACTATGGCTACACCTTC	CASLGQRYNYGYTF
NA	many	TRBV6-2/TRBV6-3	TRBJ2-5	TGTGCCAGCAGTTACGAGCCAGGAGAGACCCAGTACTTC	CASSYEPGETQYF
TRBD1	NA	TRBV4-2	TRBJ1-1	TGTGCCAGCAGCCAATTCACTCTACAGGGGGCGAGCACTGAAGCTTTCTTT	CASSQFTLQGASTEAFF
NA	NA	TRBV5-1	TRBJ2-2	TGCGCCAGCAGCTTGGAGAAGGGGAAGATGTTTTTT	CASSLEKGKMFF
NA	many	TRBV30	TRBJ2-1	TGTGCCTGGAGTGCCCCCCCCAGGGTCCGGAGACTGTACAATGAGCAGTTCTTC	CAWSAPPRVRRLYNEQFF
TRBD1	many	TRBV3-1	TRBJ2-6	TGTGCCAGCAGCCAATTGACAGGGTACCTCGCAGGGGCCAACGTCCTGACTTTC	CASSQLTGYLAGANVLTF
TRBD1	many	TRBV11-2	TRBJ2-5	TGTGCCAGCAGCTTTAGGACAGGAAAAAGGGTCGAGACCCAGTACTTC	CASSFRTGKRVETQYF
TRBD2	many	TRBV4-3	TRBJ2-1	TGCGCCAGCAGCCAAGATTTAGTGACTAGCACGCACAATGAGCAGTTCTTC	CASSQDLVTSTHNEQFF
NA	NA	TRBV12-3/TRBV12-4	TRBJ2-1	TGTGCCAGCAGTATGCGAGGAAATGAGCAGTTCTTC	CASSMRGNEQFF
TRBD1	NA	TRBV7-9	TRBJ1-4	TGTGCCAGCAGCCGACGTCTACAGGGGGGAATTGAAAAACTGTTTTTT	CASSRRLQGGIEKLFF
NA	NA	TRBV5-4	TRBJ2-1	TGTGCCAGCAGCTGGTTGCAGAATGAGCAGTTCTTC	CASSWLQNEQFF
NA	many	TRBV12-3/TRBV12-4	TRBJ1-6	TGTGCCAGCAGCTGGAATCCCCGAAGGGGTTCACCCCTCCACTTT	CASSWNPRRGSPLHF
NA	few	TRBV7-3	TRBJ2-7	TGTGCCAGCAGCTTAGACACACACTCCTACGAGCAGTACTTC	CASSLDTHSYEQYF
NA	few	TRBV5-1	TRBJ2-1	TGCGCCAGCAGCTTTCTTTTGGGGGTGAGCAATGAGCAGTTCTTC	CASSFLLGVSNEQFF
NA	NA	TRBV2	TRBJ1-2	TGTGCCAGCAGTGAAGACGGGGGTACAGAAGGCTACACCTTC	CASSEDGGTEGYTF
NA	few	TRBV5-6	TRBJ1-4	TGTGCCAGCAGCTCCCAATATGACAATTACAATGAAAAACTGTTTTTT	CASSSQYDNYNEKLFF
NA	many	TRBV29-1	TRBJ2-3	TGCAGCGTTGAAGATGCGCTAGTGGTCGCAGATACGCAGTATTTT	CSVEDALVVADTQYF
TRBD2	many	TRBV9	TRBJ2-2	TGTGCCAGCAGTCCCTTCGGCGGGGGGACCTACACCGGGGAGCTGTTTTTT	CASSPFGGGTYTGELFF
NA	NA	TRBV18	TRBJ1-3	TGTGCCAGCTCACCAAACCTTGAGGGAAACACCATATATTTT	CASSPNLEGNTIYF
TRBD1	NA	TRBV11-3	TRBJ2-1	TGTGCCAGCAGTCACAGGGGGCGGGTTGAGCAGTTCTTC	CASSHRGRVEQFF
NA	few	TRBV11-2	TRBJ1-4	TGTGCCAGCACCCGGACAGCAACTAATGAAAAACTGTTTTTT	CASTRTATNEKLFF
NA	many	TRBV5-5	TRBJ1-5	TGTGCCAGCACCTTGGACGCGACTAGCAATCAGCCCCAGCATTTT	CASTLDATSNQPQHF
TRBD1	once	TRBV20-1	TRBJ2-7	TGCAGTGCTAGAAGATCGGGGACAGTGACCCCCGAGCAGTACTTC	CSARRSGTVTPEQYF
TRBD1	many	TRBV6-1	TRBJ2-7	TGTGCCAGCAGTGCTCGCGGGACAGGGGTAGGCGAGCAGTACTTC	CASSARGTGVGEQYF
TRBD1	few	TRBV6-1	TRBJ2-1	TGTGCCAGCAGTGAGGGGACAGGGGAGCAGTTCTTC	CASSEGTGEQFF
TRBD1	few	TRBV27	TRBJ2-7	TGTGCCAGCAGTTTAGGAGGACAGGGTTACTACGAGCAGTACTTC	CASSLGGQGYYEQYF
TRBD2	many	TRBV4-1	TRBJ2-1	TGCGCCAGCAGTCGAGGACTAGCGGAACCCAATGAGCAGTTCTTC	CASSRGLAEPNEQFF
NA	many	TRBV29-1	TRBJ1-1	TGCAGCGTTGAATCTGACTGGGACACTGAAGCTTTCTTT	CSVESDWDTEAFF